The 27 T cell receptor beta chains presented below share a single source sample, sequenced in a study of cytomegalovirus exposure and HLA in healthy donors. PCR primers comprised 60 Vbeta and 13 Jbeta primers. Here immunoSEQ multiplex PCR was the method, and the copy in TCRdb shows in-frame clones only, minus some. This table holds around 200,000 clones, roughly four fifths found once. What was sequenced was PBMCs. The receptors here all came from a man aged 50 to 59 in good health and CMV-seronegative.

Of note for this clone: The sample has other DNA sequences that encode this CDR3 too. The DNA for the CDR3 is TGTGCCTGGACCCGGGACAGGGCCTACGAGCAGTACTTC. It codes for CAWTRDRAYEQYF. V is TRBV30 and J is TRBJ2-7; 9 bases fit TRBD1. J was trimmed by 2 bases and V by 4 bases; bases with no gene match: 3. The CDR3 has 13 amino acids. Germline V lookup: CDR1 GTSNPN, CDR2 SVGIG (reference sequence).

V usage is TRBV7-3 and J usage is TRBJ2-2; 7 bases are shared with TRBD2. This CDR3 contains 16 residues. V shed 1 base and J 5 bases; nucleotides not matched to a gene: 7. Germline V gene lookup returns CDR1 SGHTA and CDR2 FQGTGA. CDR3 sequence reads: CASSLRASGGTGELFF. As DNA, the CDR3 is TGTGCCAGCAGCTTAAGGGCTAGCGGTGGGACCGGGGAGCTGTTTTTT.

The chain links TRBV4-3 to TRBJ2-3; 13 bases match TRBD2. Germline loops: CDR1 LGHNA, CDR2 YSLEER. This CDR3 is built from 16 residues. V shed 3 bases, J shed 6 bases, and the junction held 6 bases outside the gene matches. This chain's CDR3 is CASSHLLAGGFDTQYF. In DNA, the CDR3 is TGCGCCAGCAGCCACTTACTAGCGGGGGGGTTCGATACGCAGTATTTT.

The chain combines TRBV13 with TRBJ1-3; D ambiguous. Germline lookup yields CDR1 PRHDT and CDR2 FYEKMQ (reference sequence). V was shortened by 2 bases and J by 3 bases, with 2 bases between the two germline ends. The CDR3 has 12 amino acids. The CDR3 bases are TGTGCCAGCAGCTTACATGGAAACACCATATATTTT. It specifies CASSLHGNTIYF.

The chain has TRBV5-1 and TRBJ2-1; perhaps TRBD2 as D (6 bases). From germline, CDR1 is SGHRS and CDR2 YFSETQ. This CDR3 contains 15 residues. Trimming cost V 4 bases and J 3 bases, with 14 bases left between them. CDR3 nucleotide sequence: TGCGCCAGCAGCCCCATGGGGGGTGACTACAATGAGCAGTTCTTC. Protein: CASSPMGGDYNEQFF.

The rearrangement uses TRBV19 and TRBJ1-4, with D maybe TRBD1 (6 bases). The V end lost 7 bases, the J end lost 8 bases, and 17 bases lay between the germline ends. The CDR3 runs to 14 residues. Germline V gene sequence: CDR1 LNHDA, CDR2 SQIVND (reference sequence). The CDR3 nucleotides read TGTGCCAGTACCCGACAGGTTGGAATGGAAAAACTGTTTTTT. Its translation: CASTRQVGMEKLFF.

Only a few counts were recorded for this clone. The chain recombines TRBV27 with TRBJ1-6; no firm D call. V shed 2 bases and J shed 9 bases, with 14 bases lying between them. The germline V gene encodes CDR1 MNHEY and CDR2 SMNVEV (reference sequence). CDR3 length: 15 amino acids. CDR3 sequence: CASSLVAPRSSPLHF. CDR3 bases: TGTGCCAGCAGTTTAGTAGCCCCTCGGAGTTCACCCCTCCACTTT.

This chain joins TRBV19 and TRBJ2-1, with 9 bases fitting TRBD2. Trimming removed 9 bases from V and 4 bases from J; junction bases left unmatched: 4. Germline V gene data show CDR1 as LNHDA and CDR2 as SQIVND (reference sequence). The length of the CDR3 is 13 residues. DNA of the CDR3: TGTGCCAGAGGGACTAGCAGTTACAATGAGCAGTTCTTC. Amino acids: CARGTSSYNEQFF.

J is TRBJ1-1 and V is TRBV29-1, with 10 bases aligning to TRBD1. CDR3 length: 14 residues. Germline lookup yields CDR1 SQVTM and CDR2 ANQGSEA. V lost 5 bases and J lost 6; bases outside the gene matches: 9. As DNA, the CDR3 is TGCAGCGTTCCTTCGACAGGGGGCAGGTCTGAAGCTTTCTTT. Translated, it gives CSVPSTGGRSEAFF.

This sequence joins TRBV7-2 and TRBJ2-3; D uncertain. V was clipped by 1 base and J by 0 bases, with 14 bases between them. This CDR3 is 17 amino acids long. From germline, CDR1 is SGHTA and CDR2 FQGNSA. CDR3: CASSLDWQALSTDTQYF. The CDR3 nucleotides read TGTGCCAGCAGCTTAGATTGGCAGGCTCTTAGCACAGATACGCAGTATTTT.

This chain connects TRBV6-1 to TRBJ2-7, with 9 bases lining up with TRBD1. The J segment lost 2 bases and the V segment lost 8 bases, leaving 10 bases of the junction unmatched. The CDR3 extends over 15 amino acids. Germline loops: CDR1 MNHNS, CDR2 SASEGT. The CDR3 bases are TGTGCCAGCCGCCGAACTAGACAGGGGGCCTACGAGCAGTACTTC. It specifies CASRRTRQGAYEQYF.

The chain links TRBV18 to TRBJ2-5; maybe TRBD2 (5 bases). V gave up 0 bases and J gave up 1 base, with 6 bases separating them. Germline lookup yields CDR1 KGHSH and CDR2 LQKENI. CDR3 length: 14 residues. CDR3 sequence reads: CASSPPTTQETQYF. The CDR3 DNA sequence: TGTGCCAGCTCACCACCGACTACCCAAGAGACCCAGTACTTC.

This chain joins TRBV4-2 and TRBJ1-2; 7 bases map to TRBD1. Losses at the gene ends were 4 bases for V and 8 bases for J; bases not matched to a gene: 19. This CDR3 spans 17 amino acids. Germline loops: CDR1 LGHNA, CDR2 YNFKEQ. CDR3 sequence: CASSPVSPGQLQDGYTF. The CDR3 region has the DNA TGTGCCAGCAGCCCAGTTTCCCCGGGACAGCTCCAGGACGGCTACACCTTC.

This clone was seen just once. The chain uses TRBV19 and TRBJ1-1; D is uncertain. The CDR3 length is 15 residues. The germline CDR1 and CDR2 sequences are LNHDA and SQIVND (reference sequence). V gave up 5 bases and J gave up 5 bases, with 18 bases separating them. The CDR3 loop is CASSRPGRMGTEAFF. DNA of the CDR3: TGTGCCAGTAGTCGTCCGGGGAGAATGGGGACTGAAGCTTTCTTT.

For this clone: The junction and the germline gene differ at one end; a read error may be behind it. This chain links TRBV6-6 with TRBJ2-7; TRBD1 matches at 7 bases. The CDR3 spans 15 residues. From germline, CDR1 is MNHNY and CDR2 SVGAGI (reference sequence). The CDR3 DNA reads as TGTGCCAGCAGTTACTCGCTGACAGGGTCCTTCGAGCAGTACTTC. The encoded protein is CASSYSLTGSFEQYF.

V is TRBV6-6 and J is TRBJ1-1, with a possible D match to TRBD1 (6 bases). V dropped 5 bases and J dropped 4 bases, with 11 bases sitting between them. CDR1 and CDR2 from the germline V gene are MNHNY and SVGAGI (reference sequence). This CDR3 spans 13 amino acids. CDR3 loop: CASSSTGFTEAFF. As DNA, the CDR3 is TGTGCCAGCAGTAGTACAGGGTTCACTGAAGCTTTCTTT.

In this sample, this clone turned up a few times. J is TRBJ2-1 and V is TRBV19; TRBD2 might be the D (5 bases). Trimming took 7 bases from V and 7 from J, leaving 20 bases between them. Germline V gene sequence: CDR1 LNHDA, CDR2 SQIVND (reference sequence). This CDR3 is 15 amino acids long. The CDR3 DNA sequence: TGTGCCAGTAACGAAGGTCGGACTTCCGATAATGAGCAGTTCTTC. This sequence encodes CASNEGRTSDNEQFF.

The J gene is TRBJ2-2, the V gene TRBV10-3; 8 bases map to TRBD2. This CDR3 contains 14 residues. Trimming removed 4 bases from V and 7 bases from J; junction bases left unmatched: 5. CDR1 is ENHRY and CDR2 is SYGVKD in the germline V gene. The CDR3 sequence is CAISVSGTSGELFF. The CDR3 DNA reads TGTGCCATCAGTGTGAGCGGGACTAGCGGGGAGCTGTTTTTT.

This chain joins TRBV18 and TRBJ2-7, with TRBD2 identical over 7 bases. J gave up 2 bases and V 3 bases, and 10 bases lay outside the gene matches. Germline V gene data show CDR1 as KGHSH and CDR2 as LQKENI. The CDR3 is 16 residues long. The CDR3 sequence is CASSPTGLTTAYEQYF. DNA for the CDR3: TGTGCCAGCTCACCCACGGGACTAACCACCGCCTACGAGCAGTACTTC.

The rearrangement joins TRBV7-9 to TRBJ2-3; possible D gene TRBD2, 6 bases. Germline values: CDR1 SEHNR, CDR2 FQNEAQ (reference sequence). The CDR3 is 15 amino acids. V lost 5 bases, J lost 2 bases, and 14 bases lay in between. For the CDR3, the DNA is TGTGCCAGCAGCCTCCGGGGGACGACCACAGATACGCAGTATTTT. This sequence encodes CASSLRGTTTDTQYF. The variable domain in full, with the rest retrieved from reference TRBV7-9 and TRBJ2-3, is DTGVSQNPRHKITKRGQNVTFRCDPISEHNRLYWYRQTLGQGPEFLTYFQNEAQLEKSRLLSDRFSAERPKGSFSTLEIQRTEQGDSAMYLCASSLRGTTTDTQYFGPGTRLTVL.

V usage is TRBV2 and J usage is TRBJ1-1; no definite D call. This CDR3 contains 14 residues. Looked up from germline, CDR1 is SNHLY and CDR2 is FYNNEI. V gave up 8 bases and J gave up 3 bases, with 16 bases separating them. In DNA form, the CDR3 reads TGTGCCAGCCTCCAGACTAGGGAGGACACTGAAGCTTTCTTT. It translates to CASLQTREDTEAFF.

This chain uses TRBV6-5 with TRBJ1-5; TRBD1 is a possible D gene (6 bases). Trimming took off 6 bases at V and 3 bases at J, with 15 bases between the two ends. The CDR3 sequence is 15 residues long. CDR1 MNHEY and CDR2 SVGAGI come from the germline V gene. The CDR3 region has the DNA TGTGCCAGCAGGTCCCTACAGGGACACAATCAGCCCCAGCATTTT. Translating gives CASRSLQGHNQPQHF.

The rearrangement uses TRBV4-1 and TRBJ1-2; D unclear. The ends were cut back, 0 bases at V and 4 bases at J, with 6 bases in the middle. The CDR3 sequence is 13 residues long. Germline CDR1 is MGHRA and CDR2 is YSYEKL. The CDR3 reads CASSQDLFYGYTF. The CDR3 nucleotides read TGCGCCAGCAGCCAAGACCTATTCTATGGCTACACCTTC.

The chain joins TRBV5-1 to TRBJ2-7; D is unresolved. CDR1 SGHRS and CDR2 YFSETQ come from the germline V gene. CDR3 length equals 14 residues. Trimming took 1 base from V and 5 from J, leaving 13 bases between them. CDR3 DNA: TGCGCCAGCAGCTTGTGGTCGGTGGTCGACGAGCAGTACTTC. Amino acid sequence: CASSLWSVVDEQYF.

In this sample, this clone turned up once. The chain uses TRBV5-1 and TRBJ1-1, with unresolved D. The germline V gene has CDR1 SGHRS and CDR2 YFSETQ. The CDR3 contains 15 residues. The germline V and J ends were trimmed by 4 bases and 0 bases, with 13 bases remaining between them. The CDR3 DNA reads TGCGCCAGCAGCCTATTAGCAGAAGTGAACACTGAAGCTTTCTTT. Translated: CASSLLAEVNTEAFF.

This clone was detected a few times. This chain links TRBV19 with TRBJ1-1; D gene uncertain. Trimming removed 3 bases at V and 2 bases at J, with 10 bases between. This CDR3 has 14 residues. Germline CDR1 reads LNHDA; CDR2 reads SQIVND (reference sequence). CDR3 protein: CASSIRETNTEAFF. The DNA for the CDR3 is TGTGCCAGTAGTATCCGGGAAACCAACACTGAAGCTTTCTTT.

The chain's CDR3 is CASSLEWGPNNEQFF. CDR3 bases: TGTGCCAGCAGCTTAGAGTGGGGCCCTAACAATGAGCAGTTCTTC. V usage is TRBV7-2 and J usage is TRBJ2-1; D might be TRBD1 (5 bases). Trimming removed 1 base from V and 5 bases from J, with 12 bases in between. There are 15 residues in the CDR3. CDR1 and CDR2 (germline): SGHTA, FQGNSA.